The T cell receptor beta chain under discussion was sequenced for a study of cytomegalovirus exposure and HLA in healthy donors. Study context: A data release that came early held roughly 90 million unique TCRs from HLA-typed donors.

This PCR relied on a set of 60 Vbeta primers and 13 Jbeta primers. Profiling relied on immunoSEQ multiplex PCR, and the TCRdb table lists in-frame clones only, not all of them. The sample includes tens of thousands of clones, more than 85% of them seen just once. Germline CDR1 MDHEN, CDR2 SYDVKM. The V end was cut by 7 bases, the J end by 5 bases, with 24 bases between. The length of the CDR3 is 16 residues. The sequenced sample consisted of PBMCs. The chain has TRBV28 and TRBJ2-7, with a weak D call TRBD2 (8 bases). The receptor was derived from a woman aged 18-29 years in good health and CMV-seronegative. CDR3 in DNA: TGTGCCAGCAATGCCCAGGGGGTAGCGGGACTCCACGAGCAGTACTTC. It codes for CASNAQGVAGLHEQYF.